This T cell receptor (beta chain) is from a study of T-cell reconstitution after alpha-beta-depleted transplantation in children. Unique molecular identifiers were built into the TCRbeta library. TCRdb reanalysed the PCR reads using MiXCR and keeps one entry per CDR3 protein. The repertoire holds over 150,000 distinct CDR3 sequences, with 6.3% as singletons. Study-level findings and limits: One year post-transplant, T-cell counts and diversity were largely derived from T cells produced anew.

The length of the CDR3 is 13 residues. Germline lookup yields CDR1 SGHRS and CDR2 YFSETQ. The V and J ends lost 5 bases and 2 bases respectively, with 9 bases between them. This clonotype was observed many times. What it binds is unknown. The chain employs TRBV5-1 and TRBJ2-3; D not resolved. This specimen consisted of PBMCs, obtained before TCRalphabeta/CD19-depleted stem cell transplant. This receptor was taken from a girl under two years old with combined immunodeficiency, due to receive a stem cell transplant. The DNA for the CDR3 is TGCGCCAGCAGTGTCGAACTCACAGATACGCAGTATTTT. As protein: CASSVELTDTQYF. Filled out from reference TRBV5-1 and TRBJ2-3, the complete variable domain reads KAGVTQTPRYLIKTRGQQVTLSCSPISGHRSVSWYQQTPGQGLQFLFEYFSETQRNKGNFPGRFSGRQFSNSRSEMNVSTLELGDSALYLCASSVELTDTQYFGPGTRLTVL.